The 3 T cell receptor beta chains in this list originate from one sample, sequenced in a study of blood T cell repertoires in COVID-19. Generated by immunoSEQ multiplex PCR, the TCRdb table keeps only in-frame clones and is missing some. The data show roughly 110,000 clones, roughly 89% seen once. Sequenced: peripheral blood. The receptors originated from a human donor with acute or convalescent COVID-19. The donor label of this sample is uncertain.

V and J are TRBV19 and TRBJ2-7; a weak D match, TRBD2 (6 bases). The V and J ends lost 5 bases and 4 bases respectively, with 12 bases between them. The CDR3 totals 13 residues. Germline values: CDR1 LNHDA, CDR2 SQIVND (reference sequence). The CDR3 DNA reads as TGTGCCAGTAGTCGGGGACTCCTATACGAGCAGTACTTC. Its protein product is CASSRGLLYEQYF.

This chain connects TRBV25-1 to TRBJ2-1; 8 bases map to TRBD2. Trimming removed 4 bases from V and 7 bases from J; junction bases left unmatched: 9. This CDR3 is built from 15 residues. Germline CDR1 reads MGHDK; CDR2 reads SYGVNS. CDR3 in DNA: TGTGCCAGCAGTGCCTCCGGGACTAGTTTGAATGAGCAGTTCTTC. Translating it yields CASSASGTSLNEQFF.

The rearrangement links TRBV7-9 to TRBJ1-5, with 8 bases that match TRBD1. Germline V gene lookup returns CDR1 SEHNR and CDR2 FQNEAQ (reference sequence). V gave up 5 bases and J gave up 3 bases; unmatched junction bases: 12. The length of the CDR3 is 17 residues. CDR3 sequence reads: CASSPGQGPLYNQPQHF. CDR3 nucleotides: TGTGCCAGCAGCCCCGGACAGGGACCTCTTTACAATCAGCCCCAGCATTTT.